These 29 T cell receptor beta chains came from one sample sequenced in a study of cytomegalovirus exposure and HLA in healthy donors. Repertoires were generated with immunoSEQ multiplex PCR, while TCRdb's copy carries only in-frame clones and drops some. The sample gives around 130,000 clones, over 65% of which show up once; roughly 2% is in the top ten. Specimen: PBMCs. These receptors came from a young woman in good health and CMV-seronegative.

The chain links TRBV5-5 to TRBJ2-5, with a tentative D call TRBD1 (6 bases). The V gene lost 0 bases and the J gene lost 1 base, with 7 bases spanning the gap. Germline V CDR1 and CDR2: SGHKS, YYEKEE (reference sequence). The CDR3 is 14 amino acids. CDR3 protein: CASSLAGVQETQYF. The DNA for the CDR3 is TGTGCCAGCAGCTTGGCAGGGGTCCAAGAGACCCAGTACTTC. Variable domain in full (rest from reference TRBV5-5 and TRBJ2-5): DAGVTQSPTHLIKTRGQQVTLRCSPISGHKSVSWYQQVLGQGPQFIFQYYEKEERGRGNFPDRFSARQFPNYSSELNVNALLLGDSALYLCASSLAGVQETQYFGPGTRLLVL.

V and J are TRBV7-2 and TRBJ2-5; 8 nucleotides align to TRBD1. Germline CDR1 is SGHTA and CDR2 is FQGNSA. This CDR3 spans 14 amino acids. Trimming removed 2 bases from V and 4 bases from J; junction bases left unmatched: 3. The CDR3 nucleotides read TGTGCCAGCAGCTTAACAGGGGGTGGAGAGACCCAGTACTTC. This encodes CASSLTGGGETQYF.

This chain connects TRBV25-1 to TRBJ1-1; 10 bases are shared with TRBD1. With 1 base clipped from V and 4 bases from J, the junction kept 3 bases outside the gene matches. The CDR3 contains 15 residues. Germline assignment: CDR1 MGHDK and CDR2 SYGVNS. The CDR3 nucleotides read TGTGCCAGCAGTGAATTCCGGACAGGGGGCACTGAAGCTTTCTTT. The encoded protein is CASSEFRTGGTEAFF.

The V gene is TRBV10-1, the J gene TRBJ2-2; a possible D gene is TRBD1 (6 bases). V was clipped by 2 bases and J by 2 bases, with 15 bases between them. CDR1 is WNHNN and CDR2 is SYGVQD in the germline V gene (reference sequence). This CDR3 contains 17 residues. The CDR3 loop reads CASSERRGQQNTGELFF. The CDR3 DNA reads as TGCGCCAGCAGTGAGAGAAGAGGACAGCAAAACACCGGGGAGCTGTTTTTT.

The chain links TRBV2 to TRBJ2-7; TRBD2 might be the D (5 bases). This CDR3 spans 14 amino acids. The V end was cut by 3 bases, the J end by 3 bases, with 12 bases between. Per the germline V gene, CDR1 is SNHLY and CDR2 is FYNNEI. The CDR3 sequence is CASSDRPGLYEQYF. The CDR3 DNA reads as TGTGCCAGCAGTGATCGCCCCGGACTCTACGAGCAGTACTTC.

The chain recombines TRBV5-4 with TRBJ2-1; 9 nucleotides align to TRBD2. The ends lost 3 bases at V and 4 bases at J; junction bases unmatched: 8. The V gene's germline CDR1 is SGHNT and CDR2 YYREEE (reference sequence). This CDR3 has 16 amino acids. The DNA for the CDR3 is TGTGCCAGCAGCTCGTCGCGGGGGGGGCAGTACAATGAGCAGTTCTTC. Protein product: CASSSSRGGQYNEQFF. The variable domain in full, with the rest retrieved from reference TRBV5-4 and TRBJ2-1, is ETGVTQSPTHLIKTRGQQVTLRCSSQSGHNTVSWYQQALGQGPQFIFQYYREEENGRGNFPPRFSGLQFPNYSSELNVNALELDDSALYLCASSSSRGGQYNEQFFGPGTRLTVL.

DNA of the CDR3: TGTGCCAGCAGTTACTCGGGCGTAGGTCCAGATACGCAGTATTTT. Translating it yields CASSYSGVGPDTQYF. The chain recombines TRBV6-6 with TRBJ2-3; D unresolved. This CDR3 comprises 15 residues. Germline V gene data show CDR1 as MNHNY and CDR2 as SVGAGI (reference sequence). Trimming left V 0 bases short and J 4 bases short, with 11 bases between.

CDR3 DNA: TGTGCCAGCAGCCCCTTGGGGTCCGGGGCTAATGAAAAACTGTTTTTT. This encodes CASSPLGSGANEKLFF. V and J are TRBV7-9 and TRBJ1-4; D unresolved. V was clipped by 5 bases and J by 3 bases, with 16 bases between them. The germline V gene has CDR1 SEHNR and CDR2 FQNEAQ (reference sequence). The CDR3 consists of 16 residues.

The chain recombines TRBV5-4 with TRBJ2-7; D is uncertain. V was trimmed by 0 bases and J by 2 bases, leaving 6 bases between them. Germline V gene sequence: CDR1 SGHNT, CDR2 YYREEE (reference sequence). There are 13 residues in the CDR3. CDR3 in DNA: TGTGCCAGCAGCTTGGAGACAACCTACGAGCAGTACTTC. Translating gives CASSLETTYEQYF.

The rearrangement links TRBV9 to TRBJ1-1; D unresolved. Trimming shortened V by 5 bases and J by 0 bases, and 11 bases separated the two germline ends. The germline CDR1 and CDR2 sequences are SGDLS and YYNGEE. The CDR3 runs 14 residues. CDR3 amino acids: CASRPAGMNTEAFF. CDR3 DNA: TGTGCCAGCAGACCCGCGGGGATGAACACTGAAGCTTTCTTT. Based on the CDR3 plus reference TRBV9 and TRBJ1-1, the full variable domain is DSGVTQTPKHLITATGQRVTLRCSPRSGDLSVYWYQQSLDQGLQFLIQYYNGEERAKGNILERFSAQQFPDLHSELNLSSLELGDSALYFCASRPAGMNTEAFFGQGTRLTVV.

The chain links TRBV19 to TRBJ2-5; TRBD2 is a possible D gene (6 bases). CDR3 length equals 14 residues. Germline lookup yields CDR1 LNHDA and CDR2 SQIVND (reference sequence). Trimming removed 1 base from V and 5 bases from J, with 11 bases in between. CDR3 DNA sequence: TGTGCCAGTAGTATAGTGGGGGGTCTGGAGACCCAGTACTTC. Protein sequence: CASSIVGGLETQYF.

This rearrangement joins TRBV7-2 to TRBJ1-2, with D possibly TRBD1 on 5 matching bases. V was clipped by 1 base and J by 5 bases, with 8 bases between them. This CDR3 has 13 residues. Germline CDR1 and CDR2: SGHTA and FQGNSA. The CDR3 here is CASSLGQRYGYTF. The CDR3, as DNA: TGTGCCAGCAGCTTAGGACAGAGGTATGGCTACACCTTC.

This sequence joins TRBV5-1 and TRBJ2-3, with 12 bases matching TRBD2. This CDR3 comprises 16 residues. V was clipped by 2 bases and J by 2 bases; unmatched bases: 3. From germline, CDR1 is SGHRS and CDR2 YFSETQ. Here the CDR3 DNA reads TGCGCCAGCAGCTTACGGACTAGCGGGGCCACAGATACGCAGTATTTT. This codes for CASSLRTSGATDTQYF.

A single count supports this clone. This sequence joins TRBV7-9 and TRBJ2-7; TRBD2 aligns across 8 bases. Per the germline V gene, CDR1 is SEHNR and CDR2 is FQNEAQ (reference sequence). The CDR3 loop spans 14 amino acids. J lost 9 bases, V lost 1 base, and 8 bases had no gene match. The CDR3 DNA reads as TGTGCCAGCAGCTTAGGCGGGACTAGAGTCGCGCAGTACTTC. Translated: CASSLGGTRVAQYF.

This chain uses TRBV27 with TRBJ2-4; TRBD2 agrees at 12 bases. With 5 bases clipped from V and 7 bases from J, the junction kept 12 bases outside the gene matches. CDR1 is MNHEY, CDR2 SMNVEV, per germline (reference sequence). The CDR3 loop spans 17 amino acids. This CDR3 reads CASSPTTRLAGENIQYF. As DNA, the CDR3 is TGTGCCAGCAGTCCAACTACCAGACTAGCGGGGGAGAACATTCAGTACTTC.

This clone came up once. The chain employs TRBV11-2 and TRBJ1-6; D is undetermined. The CDR3 has 14 amino acids. Germline V gene data show CDR1 as SGHAT and CDR2 as FQNNGV. V gave up 3 bases and J gave up 7 bases, with 10 bases separating them. The CDR3 nucleotides read TGTGCCAGCAGCTTGGCCAGTTCCAATTCACCCCTCCACTTT. Protein product: CASSLASSNSPLHF.

This chain links TRBV7-9 with TRBJ2-3; D remains unclear. Trimming shortened V by 1 base and J by 0 bases, and 8 bases separated the two germline ends. Germline V gives CDR1 SEHNR, CDR2 FQNEAQ (reference sequence). This CDR3 contains 15 residues. CDR3: CASSLGHLSTDTQYF. DNA of the CDR3: TGTGCCAGCAGCTTAGGACACCTTAGCACAGATACGCAGTATTTT.

This rearrangement joins TRBV9 to TRBJ2-2; TRBD1 agrees at 8 bases. The CDR3 loop spans 14 amino acids. Looked up from germline, CDR1 is SGDLS and CDR2 is YYNGEE. Losses at the gene ends were 1 base for V and 7 bases for J; bases not matched to a gene: 3. This chain's CDR3 is CASSVRDRGGELFF. The CDR3 bases are TGTGCCAGCAGCGTACGCGACAGGGGCGGGGAGCTGTTTTTT.

V gene TRBV11-1 combines with J gene TRBJ1-2; possibly TRBD1 for D (6 bases). CDR3 length: 12 residues. Germline V gene sequence: CDR1 SGHAT, CDR2 FQDESV (reference sequence). V gave up 5 bases and J gave up 8 bases, with 12 bases separating them. Here the CDR3 DNA reads TGTGCCAGCAGCGTACAGGGTCGGGGCTACACCTTC. This codes for CASSVQGRGYTF.

V usage is TRBV6-1 and J usage is TRBJ2-7; 8 bases agree with TRBD2. Germline V CDR1 and CDR2: MNHNS, SASEGT. The CDR3 runs to 14 residues. Trimming at V came to 4 bases and at J to 3 bases, leaving 5 bases not matched to a gene. Here the CDR3 DNA reads TGTGCCAGCAGTGCGACTAGCGAGCACTACGAGCAGTACTTC. This gives the protein CASSATSEHYEQYF.

This chain connects TRBV6-1 to TRBJ2-3; TRBD2 aligns across 10 bases. V dropped 9 bases and J dropped 3; count of bases not matched to a gene: 6. The CDR3 sequence is 14 residues long. CDR1 and CDR2 (germline): MNHNS, SASEGT. CDR3 amino acids: CASRRTSGTDTQYF. The CDR3 DNA follows: TGTGCCAGTCGTAGGACTAGCGGAACAGATACGCAGTATTTT.

This clone was picked up one time. J is TRBJ2-5 and V is TRBV15; 8 bases map to TRBD1. The CDR3 contains 18 residues. J gave up 6 bases and V 0 bases, and 15 bases lay outside the gene matches. The germline CDR1 and CDR2 sequences are LNHNV and YYDKDF (reference sequence). CDR3 loop: CATSRDAQGAVDRKTQYF. Here the CDR3 DNA reads TGTGCCACCAGCAGAGACGCGCAGGGGGCGGTGGATCGAAAGACCCAGTACTTC.

The V call is TRBV19, the J call TRBJ2-7, with D unresolved. The CDR3 has 14 residues. Trimming pared 1 base from V and 5 bases from J, leaving 12 bases between. CDR1 is LNHDA and CDR2 is SQIVND in the germline V gene (reference sequence). The CDR3 loop is CASSIVSQQNEQYF. The CDR3 coding sequence is TGTGCCAGTAGTATAGTTTCCCAACAGAACGAGCAGTACTTC.

This clone was recorded a few times. The V and J genes are TRBV10-3 and TRBJ2-1; maybe TRBD2 (7 bases). V was clipped by 8 bases and J by 9 bases, with 23 bases between them. The V gene's germline CDR1 is ENHRY and CDR2 SYGVKD. The CDR3 has 15 residues. The CDR3 DNA reads as TGTGCCATCTCCCGAGGGGGGGACTACGCGAGTGAGCAGTTCTTC. Its translation is CAISRGGDYASEQFF.

This chain links TRBV7-2 with TRBJ2-3; tentative D call: TRBD2 (6 bases). This CDR3 comprises 16 residues. V dropped 2 bases and J dropped 6 bases, with 18 bases sitting between them. In germline, CDR1 is SGHTA, CDR2 FQGNSA. The CDR3 bases are TGTGCCAGCAGCTTAAGGTGGGGGGAAGGCGGGGATACGCAGTATTTT. Protein: CASSLRWGEGGDTQYF.

The chain combines TRBV7-3 with TRBJ2-1, with a possible D match to TRBD1 (5 bases). The CDR3 runs to 13 residues. CDR1 is SGHTA, CDR2 FQGTGA, per germline. V lost 1 base, J lost 6 bases, and 7 bases lay in between. As DNA, the CDR3 is TGTGCCAGCAGCTTAAGACAGAGCAATGAGCAGTTCTTC. This encodes CASSLRQSNEQFF.

The count of this clone is one. V is TRBV6-6 and J is TRBJ2-7, with D tentatively TRBD1 (5 bases). The germline V gene encodes CDR1 MNHNY and CDR2 SVGAGI (reference sequence). V was shortened by 7 bases and J by 0 bases, with 16 bases between the two germline ends. CDR3 length equals 15 residues. This CDR3 reads CASIPSDSSSYEQYF. CDR3 DNA sequence: TGTGCCAGCATTCCCAGCGACAGTAGCTCCTACGAGCAGTACTTC.

This clone was detected a few times. The V gene is TRBV7-3, the J gene TRBJ1-1; D not certain. V was pared by 3 bases and J by 1 base, with 6 bases between. Germline V gene sequence: CDR1 SGHTA, CDR2 FQGTGA. The CDR3 is 13 amino acids. This CDR3 is CASSFQSNTEAFF. CDR3 nucleotides: TGTGCCAGCAGCTTTCAGTCGAACACTGAAGCTTTCTTT.

The rearrangement joins TRBV7-2 to TRBJ2-3; a possible D gene is TRBD2 (5 bases). The CDR3 spans 15 residues. Between the trimmed V and J ends, which lost 2 bases and 2 bases, there was a span of 11 bases. The V gene's germline CDR1 is SGHTA and CDR2 FQGNSA. This chain's CDR3 is CASSLIGVPTDTQYF. The CDR3 coding sequence is TGTGCCAGCAGCTTAATCGGGGTTCCCACAGATACGCAGTATTTT.